This T cell receptor (beta chain) was identified during a study of OX40 agonist ivuxolimab in advanced cancers. Study-wide background: Patient treatment consisted of intravenous ivuxolimab administration every 2 weeks at 0.01 to 10 mg/kg. Overall study findings and caveats: Normalized T-cell clonal expansion was also low in a subset of nonresponders. No antigen was identified for the clonally expanded peripheral T cells. CD4+ T cells averaged fewer expanded clones than CD8+ T cells.

With V trimmed by 0 bases and J by 2 bases, 3 bases remained unmatched. The CDR3 length is 15 residues. Germline CDR1 SGHAT, CDR2 FQNNGV. About this clone itself: Its specificity is not known.

Sequenced by immunoSEQ multiplex PCR; TCRdb stores in-frame clones only, minus some. The sample lists around 78,000 clones; 80% to 90% were seen once. The chain links TRBV11-2 to TRBJ2-7; 8 nucleotides line up with TRBD1. This receptor was identified in an adult with an advanced solid tumor such as melanoma, head and neck, liver or kidney cancer. Sequenced here: CD4+ or CD8+ T cells sorted from blood, sampled in a trial of the OX40 agonist ivuxolimab. The CDR3 DNA is TGTGCCAGCAGCTTAGATGCAGGGGGCACCTACGAGCAGTACTTC. It codes for CASSLDAGGTYEQYF.